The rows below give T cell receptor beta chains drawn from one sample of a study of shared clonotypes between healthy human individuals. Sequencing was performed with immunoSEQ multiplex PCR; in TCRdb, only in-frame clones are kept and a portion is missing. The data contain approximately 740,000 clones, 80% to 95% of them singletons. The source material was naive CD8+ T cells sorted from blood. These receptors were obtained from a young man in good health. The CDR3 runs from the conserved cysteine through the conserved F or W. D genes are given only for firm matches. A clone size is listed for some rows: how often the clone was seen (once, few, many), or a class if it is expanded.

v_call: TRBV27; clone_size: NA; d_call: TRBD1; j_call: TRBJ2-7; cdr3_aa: CASSLVWDRPYEQYF; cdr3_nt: TGTGCCAGCAGTTTAGTTTGGGACAGACCCTACGAGCAGTACTTC
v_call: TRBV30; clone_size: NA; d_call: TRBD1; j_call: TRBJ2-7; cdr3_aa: CAWRDRGPSYEQYF; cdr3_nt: TGTGCCTGGAGGGACAGGGGTCCCTCCTACGAGCAGTACTTC
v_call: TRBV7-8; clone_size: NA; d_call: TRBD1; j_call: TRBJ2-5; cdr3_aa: CASIPDRGETQYF; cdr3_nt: TGTGCCAGCATTCCCGACAGGGGTGAGACCCAGTACTTC
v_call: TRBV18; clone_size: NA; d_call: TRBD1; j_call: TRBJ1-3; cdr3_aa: CASSPSGQPLSGNTIYF; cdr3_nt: TGTGCCAGCTCACCCTCGGGACAGCCGCTCTCTGGAAACACCATATATTTT
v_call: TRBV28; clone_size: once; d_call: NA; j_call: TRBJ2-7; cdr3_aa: CASTLRGIGYEQYF; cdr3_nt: TGTGCCAGCACCCTTCGCGGGATTGGCTACGAGCAGTACTTC
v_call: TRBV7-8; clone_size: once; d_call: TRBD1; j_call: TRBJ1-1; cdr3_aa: CASRDRGGTEAFF; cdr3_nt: TGTGCCAGCAGGGACAGGGGAGGGACTGAAGCTTTCTTT
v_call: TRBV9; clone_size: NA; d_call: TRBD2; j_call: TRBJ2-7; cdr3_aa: CASSPSGTTKYYEQYF; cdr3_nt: TGTGCCAGCAGCCCATCTGGGACTACCAAGTACTACGAGCAGTACTTC
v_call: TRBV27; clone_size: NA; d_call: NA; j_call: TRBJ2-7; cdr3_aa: CASSSMTGSYEQYF; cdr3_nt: TGTGCCAGCAGTTCAATGACAGGAAGCTACGAGCAGTACTTC
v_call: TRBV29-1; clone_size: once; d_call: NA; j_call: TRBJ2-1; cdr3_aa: CSVEGSEPSYNEQFF; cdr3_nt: TGCAGCGTTGAAGGGTCGGAGCCGAGTTACAATGAGCAGTTCTTC
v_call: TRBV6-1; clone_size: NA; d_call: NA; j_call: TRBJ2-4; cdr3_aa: CASSEYRSAKNIQYF; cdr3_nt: TGTGCCAGCAGTGAATACAGGTCAGCCAAAAACATTCAGTACTTC
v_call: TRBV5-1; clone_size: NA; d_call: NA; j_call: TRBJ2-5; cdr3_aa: CASRGTTQETQYF; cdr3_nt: TGCGCCAGCAGGGGGACCACGCAAGAGACCCAGTACTTC
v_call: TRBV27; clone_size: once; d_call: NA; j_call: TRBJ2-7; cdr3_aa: CASSTTGYEQYF; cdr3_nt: TGTGCCAGCAGTACCACAGGCTACGAGCAGTACTTC
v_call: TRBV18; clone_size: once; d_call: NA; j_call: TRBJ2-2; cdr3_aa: CASSPEHPLLNTGELFF; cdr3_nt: TGTGCCAGCTCACCCGAACACCCGCTACTCAACACCGGGGAGCTGTTTTTT
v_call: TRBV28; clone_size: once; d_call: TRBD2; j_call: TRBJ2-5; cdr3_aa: CASSSWTSGNYQETQYF; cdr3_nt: TGTGCCAGCAGTTCGTGGACTAGCGGAAATTACCAAGAGACCCAGTACTTC
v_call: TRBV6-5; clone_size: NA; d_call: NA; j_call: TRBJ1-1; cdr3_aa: CASRNMGATEAFF; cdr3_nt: TGTGCCAGCAGGAATATGGGGGCCACTGAAGCTTTCTTT
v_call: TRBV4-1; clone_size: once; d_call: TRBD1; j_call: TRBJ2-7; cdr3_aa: CASSPGTGGPYEQYF; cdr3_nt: TGCGCCAGCAGCCCAGGGACAGGGGGACCCTACGAGCAGTACTTC
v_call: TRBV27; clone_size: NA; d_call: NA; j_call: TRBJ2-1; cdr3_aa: CASSFSGFNEQFF; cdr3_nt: TGTGCCAGCAGTTTTTCAGGTTTTAATGAGCAGTTCTTC
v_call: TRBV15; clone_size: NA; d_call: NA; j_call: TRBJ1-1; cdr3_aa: CATSRGRGGVLGNTEAFF; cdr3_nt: TGTGCCACCAGCAGAGGCCGCGGCGGGGTTTTGGGGAACACTGAAGCTTTCTTT
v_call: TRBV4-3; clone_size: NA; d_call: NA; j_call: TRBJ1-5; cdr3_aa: CASSQDRGGSQPQHF; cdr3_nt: TGCGCCAGCAGCCAAGATCGTGGGGGAAGTCAGCCCCAGCATTTT
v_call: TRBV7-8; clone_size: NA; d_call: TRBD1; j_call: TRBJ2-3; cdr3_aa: CASSPPSGTGADTQYF; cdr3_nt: TGTGCCAGCAGCCCCCCATCCGGGACAGGGGCAGATACGCAGTATTTT
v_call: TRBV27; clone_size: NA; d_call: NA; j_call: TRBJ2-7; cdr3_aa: CASSRGPYEQYF; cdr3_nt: TGTGCCAGCAGTAGAGGGCCCTACGAGCAGTACTTC
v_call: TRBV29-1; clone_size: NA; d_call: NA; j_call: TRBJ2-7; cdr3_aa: CSVEDGTYEQYF; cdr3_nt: TGCAGCGTTGAGGATGGCACCTACGAGCAGTACTTC
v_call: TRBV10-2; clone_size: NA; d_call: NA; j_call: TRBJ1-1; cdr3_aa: CASSESNLNTEAFF; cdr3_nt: TGCGCCAGCAGTGAGTCGAATTTGAACACTGAAGCTTTCTTT
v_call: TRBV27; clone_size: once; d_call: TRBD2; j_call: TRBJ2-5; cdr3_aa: CASGEREYSETQYF; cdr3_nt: TGTGCCAGCGGTGAGCGGGAGTATTCAGAGACCCAGTACTTC
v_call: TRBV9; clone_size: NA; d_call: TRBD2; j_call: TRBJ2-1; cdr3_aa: CASSGGTSGGTYNEQFF; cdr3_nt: TGTGCCAGCAGCGGCGGGACTAGCGGAGGGACCTACAATGAGCAGTTCTTC
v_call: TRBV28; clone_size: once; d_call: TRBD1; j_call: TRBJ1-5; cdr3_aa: CASSPGTGDFRPQHF; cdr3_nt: TGTGCCAGCAGCCCAGGGACAGGGGATTTTCGGCCCCAGCATTTT
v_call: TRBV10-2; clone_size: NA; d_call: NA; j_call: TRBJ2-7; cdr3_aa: CASSFGGSSYEQYF; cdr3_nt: TGCGCCAGCAGCTTTGGAGGGAGCTCCTACGAGCAGTACTTC
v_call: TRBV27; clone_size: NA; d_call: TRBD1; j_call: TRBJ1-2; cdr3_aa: CASSTGVNYGYTF; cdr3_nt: TGTGCCAGCAGCACAGGGGTCAACTATGGCTACACCTTC
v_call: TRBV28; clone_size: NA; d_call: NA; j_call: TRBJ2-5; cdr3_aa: CASSLNTGGALPVWQETQYF; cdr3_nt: TGTGCCAGCAGTTTAAATACTGGCGGAGCCCTACCTGTGTGGCAAGAGACCCAGTACTTC
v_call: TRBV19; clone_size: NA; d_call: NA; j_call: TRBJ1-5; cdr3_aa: CASSFYTKSNQPQHF; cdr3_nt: TGTGCCAGTAGCTTTTACACGAAGAGCAATCAGCCCCAGCATTTT